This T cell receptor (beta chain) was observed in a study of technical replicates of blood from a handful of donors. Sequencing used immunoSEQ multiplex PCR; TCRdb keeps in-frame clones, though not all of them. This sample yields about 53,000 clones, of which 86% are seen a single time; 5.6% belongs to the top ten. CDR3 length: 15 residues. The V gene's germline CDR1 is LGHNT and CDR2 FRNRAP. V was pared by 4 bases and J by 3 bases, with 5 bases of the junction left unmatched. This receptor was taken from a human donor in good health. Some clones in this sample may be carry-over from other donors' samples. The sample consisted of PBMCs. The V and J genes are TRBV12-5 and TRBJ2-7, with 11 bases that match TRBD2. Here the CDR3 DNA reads TGTGCTAGTGGTTCACGACTAGCGGGAAGCTACGAGCAGTACTTC. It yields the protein CASGSRLAGSYEQYF. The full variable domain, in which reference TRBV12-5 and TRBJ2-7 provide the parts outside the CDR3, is DARVTQTPRHKVTEMGQEVTMRCQPILGHNTVFWYRQTMMQGLELLAYFRNRAPLDDSGMPKDRFSAEMPDATLATLKIQPSEPRDSAVYFCASGSRLAGSYEQYFGPGTRLTVT.